This T cell receptor (beta chain) originates from a study of control samples from healthy donors and cancer patients (dated by TCRdb to the early 2020s). Libraries were built with the immunoSEQ multiplex PCR assay. TCRdb took this table from immuneACCESS and kept in-frame rearrangements with V and J called. Such tables lack part of the clones; where checked against another copy, unresolved V genes explain under half of the gap, and the rest is unexplained. The sample data list 120,000 or so clones, and 80% to 90% of these were observed just once. Roughly 3% of the sample goes to the ten largest clones. As concerns this clone: Its antigen is not yet known. Base qualities are not provided; no much larger clone lies one nucleotide away.

Trimming takes 1 base from V and 0 bases from J, and the germline ends sit 6 bases apart. Spanning cysteine to phenylalanine, the CDR3 consists of 14 amino acids. The entry retains the CDR3 DNA only, 42 bases that are in frame from base 1. CDR1 KGHSH and CDR2 LQKENI are derived from the germline V gene. Material: blood. The TCR sequence derives from a man in his sixties in good health. Recombination connected TRBV18 to TRBJ1-1; the D gene assignment is ambiguous. The base sequence is TGTGCCAGCTCACCACAGGAGATGAACACTGAAGCTTTCTTT. Its protein is CASSPQEMNTEAFF.